A selection of T cell receptor beta chains follows, all from one sample in a study of sequential checkpoint blockade in melanoma. Data came from immunoSEQ multiplex PCR; TCRdb stores just in-frame clones and leaves some out. The sample records 10,000 to 11,000 clones, less than 85% being singletons. The sample was CD8+ T cells sorted from blood (inferred from file names), taken from a patient given nivolumab and ipilimumab in sequence. All receptors derive from a human donor with melanoma. Both conserved end residues are part of each CDR3. The D gene is left open where the match is weak. The size field is filled for only some rows; it gives once, few, many or a size class.

TRBV7-2	15	-	TRBJ1-5	-	TGTGCCAGCAGCACCACGGTTTATAGCAATCAGCCCCAGCATTTT	CASSTTVYSNQPQHF
TRBV5-4	17	-	TRBJ2-3	TRBD2	TGTGCCAGCAGCCAGACTAGCGGGGGGGGAATGGCAGATACGCAGTATTTT	CASSQTSGGGMADTQYF
TRBV5-6	17	-	TRBJ2-7	TRBD1	TGTGCCAGCAGCTTCCTACTCCCCCGTTACAGGGGCTACGAGCAGTACTTC	CASSFLLPRYRGYEQYF
TRBV4-2	15	-	TRBJ2-7	-	TGTGCCAGCAGCCAAGATTGGGGGACTGCCTACGAGCAGTACTTC	CASSQDWGTAYEQYF
TRBV5-8	13	-	TRBJ2-7	-	TGTGCCAGCAGCTTAGACTTACACTACGAGCAGTACTTC	CASSLDLHYEQYF
TRBV5-1	13	-	TRBJ2-7	TRBD2	TGCGCCTCCGGAGCGGGGGTCCGCTACGAGCAGTACTTC	CASGAGVRYEQYF
TRBV19	12	-	TRBJ1-1	TRBD1	TGTGCCAGTAGATCAGGGGGCGCGGGAGCTTTCTTT	CASRSGGAGAFF
TRBV4-2	13	-	TRBJ2-7	TRBD1	TGTGCCAGCAGCCCGAGGGACAGCTACGAGCAGTACTTC	CASSPRDSYEQYF
TRBV25-1	14	-	TRBJ1-2	-	TGTGCCAGCAGTGAATGGTCAGCTAACTATGGCTACACCTTC	CASSEWSANYGYTF
TRBV4-3	17	once	TRBJ2-2	-	TGCGCCAGCAGCCAAGACCTTAGCGGCACACACACCGGGGAGCTGTTTTTT	CASSQDLSGTHTGELFF